This T cell receptor beta chain was profiled in a study of blood T cell repertoires in COVID-19. TCRdb's copy holds only in-frame clones and misses some; the assay was immunoSEQ multiplex PCR. The profile shows about 74,000 clones, around 86% of them singletons. This sequence originates from a woman over 75 with active or convalescent COVID-19. The sequenced material came from peripheral blood.

The CDR3 region is CASSHDRGFVPTPSETQYF. The CDR3 DNA is TGTGCCAGCAGCCACGACAGGGGATTTGTTCCAACGCCCAGTGAGACCCAGTACTTC. The rearrangement links TRBV28 to TRBJ2-5; the match to TRBD1 covers 8 bases. The CDR3 is 19 amino acids. The junction had 23 bases not matched to a gene; V was cut back by 6 bases and J by 5 bases. Germline V lookup: CDR1 MDHEN, CDR2 SYDVKM.